These T cell receptor beta chains were read from a single sample in a study of blood T cell repertoires in COVID-19. Sequencing was performed with immunoSEQ multiplex PCR; in TCRdb, only in-frame clones are kept and a portion is missing. The sample has 35,000 to 45,000 clones, around 83% seen once. Source material: peripheral blood. These receptors came from a man in his 70s with acute or convalescent COVID-19. CDR3s include the opening cysteine and the closing phenylalanine or tryptophan. A D gene is named only where the DNA matches it firmly. Where a row states a size, it is once, few, many or the class of an expanded clone; other rows omit it.

d_gene | abundance | j_gene | v_gene | len | CDR3nt | CDR3aa
TRBD1 | - | TRBJ1-2 | TRBV19 | 15 | TGTGCCAGTCGCCCTTACCCGACAGGGAGTTATGGCTACACCTTC | CASRPYPTGSYGYTF
- | - | TRBJ1-5 | TRBV6-5 | 13 | TGTGCCAGCAGTTCCGGGAGAAATACACCCCAGCATTTT | CASSSGRNTPQHF
TRBD2 | - | TRBJ2-1 | TRBV29-1 | 15 | TGCAGCTCCCCCAGTGGGCGGGGGGCGAACAATGAGCAGTTCTTC | CSSPSGRGANNEQFF
- | once | TRBJ1-5 | TRBV5-8 | 14 | TGTGCCAGCAGCCGGCATGGGCCCCGATGGCCCCAGCATTTT | CASSRHGPRWPQHF
- | once | TRBJ2-7 | TRBV19 | 14 | TGTGCCAGTAGTGTTCTGGGTTCAGGGGTGGAGCAGTACTTC | CASSVLGSGVEQYF
TRBD2 | - | TRBJ2-5 | TRBV5-8 | 16 | TGTGCCAGCAGCATTGGACTAGCGGGAGTCAGTGAGACCCAGTACTTC | CASSIGLAGVSETQYF
- | - | TRBJ1-6 | TRBV19 | 15 | TGTGCCAGTAGTATGGGCACGGTGGCCAGCTCACCCCTCCACTTT | CASSMGTVASSPLHF
- | - | TRBJ1-5 | TRBV6-6 | 15 | TGTGCCAGCAGTTACTCGAGAAACCGGGATCAGCCCCAGCATTTT | CASSYSRNRDQPQHF
TRBD1 | - | TRBJ1-3 | TRBV6-6 | 14 | TGTGCCAGCAGCGGGACAGGCTCTGGAAACACCATATATTTT | CASSGTGSGNTIYF
TRBD1 | - | TRBJ2-7 | TRBV5-4 | 16 | TGTGCCAGCAGCTTGGGGGGGACAGGGGCTTCCTACGAGCAGTACTTC | CASSLGGTGASYEQYF
- | - | TRBJ1-1 | TRBV30 | 12 | TGTGCCAGGGACCTCCGCGGGGGTGAAGCTTTCTTT | CARDLRGGEAFF
TRBD2 | - | TRBJ2-7 | TRBV7-2 | 16 | TGTGCCAGCAGCCCCGGGGGGGGGAGAGGATCCTACGAGCAGTACTTC | CASSPGGGRGSYEQYF
- | - | TRBJ1-1 | TRBV3-1/TRBV3-2 | 11 | TGTGCCAGCAGCCAAGAGGCAGGGACTTTCTTT | CASSQEAGTFF
- | - | TRBJ1-4 | TRBV19 | 13 | TGTGCCAGTAGTAAACAGGTGGACGAAAAACTGTTTTTT | CASSKQVDEKLFF
TRBD2 | - | TRBJ2-1 | TRBV7-3 | 15 | TGTGCCAGCTCTCAGGAGCGGGAGAGCTACAATGAGCAGTTCTTC | CASSQERESYNEQFF
TRBD2 | - | TRBJ2-1 | TRBV25-1 | 13 | TGTGCCGGGGGACTAGCGGGTCGGAATGAGCAGTTCTTC | CAGGLAGRNEQFF
- | few | TRBJ2-5 | TRBV13 | 13 | TGTGCCAGCAGCTTCAGGCTACAAGAGACCCAGTACTTC | CASSFRLQETQYF
TRBD2 | - | TRBJ2-3 | TRBV4-3 | 15 | TGCGCCAGCAGCCACGGACTAGCGGACACAGATACGCAGTATTTT | CASSHGLADTDTQYF
TRBD1 | once | TRBJ1-5 | TRBV2 | 13 | TGTGCCAGCAGTGAAGGGAACAGGGGACCTCGGCATTTT | CASSEGNRGPRHF
- | - | TRBJ2-2 | TRBV28 | 13 | TGTGCCAGTCGTGACAGGCTGACCGGGGAGCTGTTTTTT | CASRDRLTGELFF
- | - | TRBJ2-5 | TRBV19 | 15 | TGTGCCAGTAGTATGGGGAGGGGGTCGGTGGAGACCCAGTACTTC | CASSMGRGSVETQYF
TRBD1 | - | TRBJ1-1 | TRBV5-1 | 14 | TGCGCCAGCAGCCGGGGACAGATGAACACTGAAGCTTTCTTT | CASSRGQMNTEAFF
- | - | TRBJ1-1 | TRBV7-9 | 13 | TGTGCCAGCAGCTTAGGGGCCCCAGGATCCGCTTTCTTT | CASSLGAPGSAFF
- | - | TRBJ1-2 | TRBV19 | 14 | TGTGCCAGTAGTATAGGGCCGGTGGCGGAAGGCTACACCTTC | CASSIGPVAEGYTF
- | - | TRBJ2-3 | TRBV7-2 | 14 | TGTGCCAGCAACTCGCTCCACAGGTCAGATACGCAGTATTTT | CASNSLHRSDTQYF
- | - | TRBJ2-1 | TRBV3-1/TRBV3-2 | 12 | TGTGCCAGCAGCCTCGAGAGGAATGAGCAGTTCTTC | CASSLERNEQFF
- | - | TRBJ2-1 | TRBV5-4 | 15 | TGTGCCAGCAGCTCCCTAGGGGGTAGCTACAATGAGCAGTTCTTC | CASSSLGGSYNEQFF
TRBD1 | - | TRBJ1-2 | TRBV11-1 | 13 | TGTGCCAGCAGCCGGGACAGCTACTATGGCTACACCTTC | CASSRDSYYGYTF
- | - | TRBJ2-2 | TRBV11-2 | 15 | TGTGCCAGCAGCGCCACCAGCGTGAACACCGGGGAGCTGTTTTTT | CASSATSVNTGELFF
- | - | TRBJ1-2 | TRBV30 | 11 | TGTGCCTGGTCCGGCGGGGGGGGCTACACCTTC | CAWSGGGGYTF
- | - | TRBJ1-5 | TRBV7-2 | 15 | TGTGCCAGCAGCTTAGCGGGGCAGACTAATCAGCCCCAGCATTTT | CASSLAGQTNQPQHF
- | - | TRBJ2-3 | TRBV10-3 | 16 | TGTGCCATCAGTGAGTCGTTGGCTAGCCGCACAGATACGCAGTATTTT | CAISESLASRTDTQYF
TRBD1 | - | TRBJ1-4 | TRBV19 | 14 | TGTGCCAGTGCCATCGGGACAGCGAATGAAAAACTGTTTTTT | CASAIGTANEKLFF
TRBD1 | - | TRBJ1-2 | TRBV6-2/TRBV6-3 | 16 | TGTGCCAGCAGTTACCGTCAGGGGGCGCTTGATCTTGGCTACACCTTC | CASSYRQGALDLGYTF
TRBD1 | - | TRBJ1-5 | TRBV19 | 19 | TGTGCCAGTACCGGGAGAACAGGGGTCCTCGGCCTTAGCAATCAGCCCCAGCATTTT | CASTGRTGVLGLSNQPQHF
- | - | TRBJ2-5 | TRBV30 | 14 | TGTGCCTGGAAACCCGATCCAGGCGGGGAGACCCAGTACTTC | CAWKPDPGGETQYF
TRBD1 | once | TRBJ1-1 | TRBV6-5 | 16 | TGTGCCAGCAGTTCTCTGTCGACAGGGGGCTACACTGAAGCTTTCTTT | CASSSLSTGGYTEAFF
TRBD1 | - | TRBJ1-4 | TRBV15 | 15 | TGTGCCACCAGCAGAGGAGGGACAGGGAATGAAAAACTGTTTTTT | CATSRGGTGNEKLFF
TRBD1 | - | TRBJ1-1 | TRBV7-2 | 13 | TGTGCCAGCAGCCCGGGACAGAGATCTGAAGCTTTCTTT | CASSPGQRSEAFF
TRBD2 | - | TRBJ2-1 | TRBV28 | 14 | TGTGCCAGCAGTGCTAGCGGGGGGTACAATGAGCAGTTCTTC | CASSASGGYNEQFF
TRBD1 | - | TRBJ2-1 | TRBV24-1 | 12 | TGTGCCACCAGGAAGGGGGCGGGTGAGCAGTTCTTC | CATRKGAGEQFF
TRBD1 | - | TRBJ1-1 | TRBV7-2 | 13 | TGTGCCAGCAGCCGGACAGGGGGCACTGAAGCTTTCTTT | CASSRTGGTEAFF
TRBD2 | once | TRBJ2-7 | TRBV19 | 16 | TGTGCCAGTAGCAAACTCGTGAGCGGGAGCCCAGACGAGCAGTACTTC | CASSKLVSGSPDEQYF
- | few | TRBJ2-7 | TRBV12-3/TRBV12-4 | 13 | TGTGCCAGCAGTTTAGCGACTGCGTACGAGCAGTACTTC | CASSLATAYEQYF
- | few | TRBJ2-2 | TRBV7-2 | 13 | TGTGCCAGCAGCTTAGCGTCGGCCGGGGAGCTGTTTTTT | CASSLASAGELFF
TRBD2 | - | TRBJ2-5 | TRBV20-1 | 16 | TGCAGTGCTAGTGTGTCGGGTAGCGGGAGATCCAGGACCCAGTACTTC | CSASVSGSGRSRTQYF
- | - | TRBJ1-1 | TRBV18 | 12 | TGTGCCAGCTCACCGAGGGACACTGAAGCTTTCTTT | CASSPRDTEAFF
- | - | TRBJ1-1 | TRBV6-1 | 13 | TGTGCCAGCAGTGAAAGAGTATCCACTGAAGCTTTCTTT | CASSERVSTEAFF
TRBD1 | - | TRBJ2-7 | TRBV18 | 15 | TGTGCCAGCCACTGGGCTCCGGGACAGGGCTACGAGCAGTACTTC | CASHWAPGQGYEQYF
- | - | TRBJ2-2 | TRBV7-3 | 16 | TGTGCCAGCAGCTTAAACCCGGGGACGAACACCGGGGAGCTGTTTTTT | CASSLNPGTNTGELFF
- | - | TRBJ1-1 | TRBV3-1/TRBV3-2 | 11 | TGTGCCACCATCCGACACCTGGAAGCTTTCTTT | CATIRHLEAFF
TRBD2 | - | TRBJ2-1 | TRBV7-9 | 18 | TGTGCCAGCAGCTCCTGGACTAGCGCCTTCTTCTCCTACAATGAGCAGTTCTTC | CASSSWTSAFFSYNEQFF
- | - | TRBJ2-1 | TRBV7-2 | 15 | TGTGCCAGCAGCTTAGCGGCGGGAACATACAATGAGCAGTTCTTC | CASSLAAGTYNEQFF
- | - | TRBJ1-5 | TRBV19 | 12 | TGTGCCAGCGCGGGACTTAATCAGCCCCAGCATTTT | CASAGLNQPQHF
- | - | TRBJ1-3 | TRBV11-2 | 15 | TGTGCCAGCGGGGGCACGGGAAACTCTGGAAACACCATATATTTT | CASGGTGNSGNTIYF
TRBD2 | once | TRBJ2-1 | TRBV5-6 | 16 | TGTGCCAGCAGCTTTCAGCGGGAGGCCTATTACAATGAGCAGTTCTTC | CASSFQREAYYNEQFF
TRBD1 | - | TRBJ1-6 | TRBV7-2 | 13 | TGTGCCACGTTACAAAGCCCAGGACAGGCCCTTCACTTT | CATLQSPGQALHF
TRBD1 | - | TRBJ2-2 | TRBV6-4 | 15 | TGTGCCAGCAGCTCTGAGCCAGGGGGCACCGGGGAGCTGTTTTTT | CASSSEPGGTGELFF